These T cell receptor beta chains were read from a single sample in a study of T cell repertoires in cytomegalovirus infection. TCRdb ran MiXCR on the reads and lists one entry per CDR3 protein. The sample contains fewer than 350,000 distinct CDR3 sequences, about 17% of which appear only once. The sequencing sample was made of PBMCs. All receptors derive from a human donor in good health (CMV status not recorded). Some clones in this sample may be carry-over from other donors' samples. Each CDR3 is given with its conserved first and last residue. The order of the fields is J gene, V gene, clone size, D gene, CDR3 protein, CDR3 DNA. D genes are given only for firm matches. The size of a clone is reported for some rows only, either as once, few or many, or as a class for expanded clones.

TRBJ2-7 | TRBV2 | NA | NA | CASSFALGVSGSYEQYF | TGTGCCAGCTCCTTTGCCCTCGGTGTCAGCGGCTCCTACGAGCAGTACTTC
TRBJ1-2 | TRBV20-1 | NA | TRBD1 | CSARSSGQGHGYTF | TGCAGTGCTAGATCCTCGGGACAGGGACATGGCTACACCTTC
TRBJ1-6 | TRBV27 | NA | NA | CASSLSSVNSPLHF | TGTGCCAGCAGTTTAAGTTCAGTTAATTCACCCCTCCACTTT
TRBJ2-3 | TRBV20-1 | NA | NA | CSAPPDTDTQYF | TGCAGTGCTCCTCCGGACACAGATACGCAGTATTTT
TRBJ1-4 | TRBV7-2 | many | NA | CASSLLVAATTEKLFF | TGTGCCAGCAGCTTATTGGTAGCGGCAACTACTGAAAAACTGTTTTTT
TRBJ1-4 | TRBV7-2 | many | NA | CASSFWGLGEKLFF | TGTGCCAGCAGCTTTTGGGGGCTAGGTGAAAAACTGTTTTTT
TRBJ2-7 | TRBV28 | NA | TRBD1 | CASSLGTDFPYEQYF | TGTGCCAGCAGTTTAGGGACAGACTTTCCCTACGAGCAGTACTTC
TRBJ2-7 | TRBV7-2 | few | TRBD2 | CASSLAIAGGDEQYF | TGTGCCAGCAGCTTAGCCATAGCGGGGGGGGACGAGCAGTACTTC
TRBJ2-1 | TRBV2 | few | NA | CASSTSSPYNEQFF | TGTGCCAGCAGTACTAGCAGTCCCTACAATGAGCAGTTCTTC
TRBJ2-7 | TRBV10-2 | NA | TRBD2 | CASSEGLAGDTSSYEQYF | TGCGCCAGCAGTGAGGGTCTAGCGGGGGACACAAGCTCCTACGAGCAGTACTTC
TRBJ1-2 | TRBV28 | NA | NA | CASSSRAAYGYTF | TGTGCCAGCAGTTCCAGGGCTGCCTATGGCTACACCTTC
TRBJ2-3 | TRBV20-1 | few | NA | CSARVLGLGPTTDTQYF | TGCAGTGCTAGAGTTCTAGGCTTGGGACCAACCACAGATACGCAGTATTTT
TRBJ2-3 | TRBV7-9 | few | NA | CASTISGGTDTQYF | TGTGCCAGCACAATATCCGGGGGCACAGATACGCAGTATTTT
TRBJ1-1 | TRBV5-1 | many | NA | CASSLVGLSEAFF | TGCGCCAGCAGCTTGGTGGGATTGTCTGAAGCTTTCTTT
TRBJ2-3 | TRBV9 | NA | TRBD2 | CASSAGTNGGTQYF | TGTGCCAGCAGCGCCGGGACTAATGGGGGTACGCAGTATTTT
TRBJ1-1 | TRBV3-1 | few | NA | CASSQGGSPEAFF | TGTGCCAGCAGCCAAGGGGGGTCCCCTGAAGCTTTCTTT
TRBJ2-5 | TRBV7-2 | many | NA | CASSLGLGQQETQYF | TGTGCCAGCAGCTTAGGTCTTGGACAGCAAGAGACCCAGTACTTC
TRBJ2-3 | TRBV24-1 | NA | TRBD1 | CATSDRDRGTQYF | TGTGCCACCAGTGACCGGGACAGAGGTACGCAGTATTTT
TRBJ1-4 | TRBV4-2 | few | NA | CASSQEAGGPANEKLFF | TGTGCCAGCAGCCAAGAGGCGGGGGGACCAGCTAATGAAAAACTGTTTTTT
TRBJ1-4 | TRBV7-2 | many | NA | CASTPLWGADEKLFF | TGTGCCAGCACCCCCCTCTGGGGGGCGGATGAAAAACTGTTTTTT
TRBJ2-3 | TRBV20-1 | few | TRBD1 | CSALDRRSTDTQYF | TGCAGTGCCCTGGACAGGCGAAGCACAGATACGCAGTATTTT
TRBJ2-7 | TRBV4-3 | many | NA | CASSQDAQTLGEQYF | TGCGCCAGCAGCCAAGATGCACAGACCTTAGGAGAGCAGTACTTC
TRBJ2-3 | TRBV6-1 | many | TRBD2 | CASRLAASTDTQYF | TGTGCCAGCAGGCTAGCGGCTAGCACAGATACGCAGTATTTT
TRBJ1-2 | TRBV10-3 | NA | NA | CAISLSAGWNGYTF | TGTGCCATCAGCCTGTCGGCTGGGTGGAATGGCTACACCTTC
TRBJ2-5 | TRBV7-4 | NA | NA | CAAWATSEETQYF | TGTGCCGCATGGGCAACGTCCGAAGAGACCCAGTACTTC
TRBJ2-5 | TRBV4-2 | NA | TRBD2 | CASSQVSTSGEETQYF | TGTGCCAGCAGCCAAGTGTCAACTAGCGGGGAAGAGACCCAGTACTTC
TRBJ1-4 | TRBV2 | NA | NA | CASRRTLESEKLFF | TGTGCCAGCCGCCGAACGCTGGAGAGCGAAAAACTGTTTTTT
TRBJ2-7 | TRBV6-5 | many | TRBD1 | CASSYTDRGHEQYF | TGTGCCAGCAGTTACACGGACAGGGGGCACGAGCAGTACTTC
TRBJ1-2 | TRBV4-1 | NA | NA | CASSQATAGDLLYGYTF | TGCGCCAGCAGCCAAGCTACCGCGGGGGACCTCCTATATGGCTACACCTTC
TRBJ2-7 | TRBV28 | NA | TRBD1 | CASSPYRGNRYEQYF | TGTGCCAGCAGCCCTTACAGGGGGAATAGGTACGAGCAGTACTTC
TRBJ2-1 | TRBV27 | NA | TRBD2 | CASSLGSLAGGIDEQFF | TGTGCCAGCAGTTTAGGGAGTTTAGCGGGGGGAATAGATGAGCAGTTCTTC
TRBJ2-1 | TRBV7-9 | NA | NA | CASSLGAGADFDEQFF | TGTGCCAGCAGCTTAGGGGCGGGGGCCGATTTCGATGAGCAGTTCTTC
TRBJ2-5 | TRBV7-2 | many | NA | CASSLAGGRGVETQYF | TGTGCCAGCAGCTTAGCGGGGGGGCGTGGTGTTGAGACCCAGTACTTC
TRBJ1-1 | TRBV7-9 | many | NA | CASSPVSNTEAFF | TGTGCCAGCAGCCCAGTATCGAACACTGAAGCTTTCTTT
TRBJ2-3 | TRBV23-1 | few | TRBD1 | CARIQGGLSTDTQYF | TGCGCCAGAATACAGGGGGGCCTTAGCACAGATACGCAGTATTTT
TRBJ2-6 | TRBV2 | few | NA | CASRTSSGANVLTF | TGTGCCAGCAGGACGTCCTCTGGGGCCAACGTCCTGACTTTC
TRBJ1-1 | TRBV12-3/TRBV12-4 | many | NA | CASSFRGGTEAFF | TGTGCCAGCAGTTTCAGGGGCGGAACTGAAGCTTTCTTT
TRBJ2-1 | TRBV9 | NA | TRBD1 | CASSAAGTGGYNEQFF | TGTGCCAGCAGCGCAGCCGGGACAGGAGGATACAATGAGCAGTTCTTC
TRBJ1-5 | TRBV24-1 | NA | NA | CATSDPQEYGEPQHF | TGTGCCACCAGTGATCCACAGGAGTACGGGGAGCCCCAGCATTTT
TRBJ1-1 | TRBV12-3/TRBV12-4 | NA | NA | CASSLGGWYTEAFF | TGTGCCAGCAGTTTAGGAGGGTGGTACACTGAAGCTTTCTTT
TRBJ2-5 | TRBV18 | few | TRBD1 | CASSPTGGYQETQYF | TGTGCCAGCTCACCGACAGGGGGATACCAAGAGACCCAGTACTTC
TRBJ2-7 | TRBV10-3 | NA | NA | CAIRTAVDEQYF | TGTGCCATTAGGACTGCGGTAGACGAGCAGTACTTC
TRBJ2-7 | TRBV19 | NA | NA | CASSAGPAPFYEQYF | TGTGCCAGTAGTGCCGGGCCAGCCCCCTTCTACGAGCAGTACTTC
TRBJ2-7 | TRBV10-3 | NA | NA | CAISESTGTSSF | TGTGCCATCAGTGAGTCGACCGGGACATCGTCATTC
TRBJ2-5 | TRBV20-1 | NA | TRBD1 | CSASRDRGVSETQYF | TGCAGTGCTAGTCGCGACAGGGGGGTTTCAGAGACCCAGTACTTC
TRBJ2-3 | TRBV27 | NA | NA | CPTPVGRHERTDTQYF | TGCCCCACTCCCGTCGGCAGGCATGAACGCACAGATACGCAGTATTTT
TRBJ2-3 | TRBV3-1 | NA | TRBD2 | CASSQQPGLQTQYF | TGTGCCAGCAGCCAACAACCGGGACTACAGACGCAGTATTTT
TRBJ1-5 | TRBV7-2 | many | NA | CASSLGGSSNQPQHF | TGTGCCAGCAGCTTAGGGGGTTCTAGCAATCAGCCCCAGCATTTT
TRBJ2-1 | TRBV28 | many | TRBD2 | CASSHGLAAQFF | TGTGCCAGCAGTCACGGACTAGCGGCGCAGTTCTTC
TRBJ1-3 | TRBV10-2 | NA | NA | CASSDGKRRSGNTIYF | TGCGCCAGCAGTGACGGCAAGCGCCGATCTGGAAACACCATATATTTT
TRBJ1-5 | TRBV2 | NA | NA | CASSGGEGNQPQHF | TGTGCCAGCAGTGGGGGGGAGGGCAATCAGCCCCAGCATTTT
TRBJ2-5 | TRBV28 | NA | NA | CASSPPGGGKTQYF | TGTGCCAGCAGTCCACCGGGGGGCGGAAAGACCCAGTACTTC
TRBJ2-7 | TRBV5-4 | few | NA | CASSLDGGGQYEQYF | TGTGCCAGCAGCTTGGATGGGGGGGGGCAGTACGAGCAGTACTTC
TRBJ2-2 | TRBV12-3/TRBV12-4 | many | NA | CASSITGYTGELFF | TGTGCCAGCAGCATAACAGGCTACACCGGGGAGCTGTTTTTT
TRBJ2-2 | TRBV19 | NA | NA | CASAPAWDTGELFF | TGTGCCAGTGCCCCTGCCTGGGACACCGGGGAGCTGTTTTTT
TRBJ1-2 | TRBV13 | NA | NA | CASSPYADYGYTF | TGTGCCAGCAGCCCATACGCGGACTATGGCTACACCTTC
TRBJ1-5 | TRBV6-5 | NA | TRBD1 | CASTPTGGQPQHF | TGTGCCAGCACGCCGACAGGGGGTCAGCCCCAGCATTTT